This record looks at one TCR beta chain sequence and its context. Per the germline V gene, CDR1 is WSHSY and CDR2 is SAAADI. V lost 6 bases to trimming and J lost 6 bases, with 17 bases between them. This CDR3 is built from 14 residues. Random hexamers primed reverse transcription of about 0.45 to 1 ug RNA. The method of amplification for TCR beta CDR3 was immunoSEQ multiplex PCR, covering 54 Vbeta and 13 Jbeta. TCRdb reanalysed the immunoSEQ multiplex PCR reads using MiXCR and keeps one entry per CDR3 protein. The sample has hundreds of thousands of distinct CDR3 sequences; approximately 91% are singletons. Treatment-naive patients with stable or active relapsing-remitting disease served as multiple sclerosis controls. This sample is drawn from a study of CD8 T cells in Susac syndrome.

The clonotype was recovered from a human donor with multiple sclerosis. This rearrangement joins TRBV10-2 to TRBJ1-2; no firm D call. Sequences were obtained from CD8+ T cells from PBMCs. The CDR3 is CASRGGEGFNGYTF. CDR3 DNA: TGCGCCAGCAGGGGAGGAGAGGGTTTTAATGGCTACACCTTC.